This is a list of T cell receptor beta chains from one sample in a study of cytomegalovirus exposure and HLA in healthy donors. This table comes from immunoSEQ multiplex PCR, and its TCRdb copy is limited to in-frame clones, with some not included. The table has around 130,000 clones, approximately 8.8% seen once. Sequenced input: PBMCs. These receptors were collected from a man aged 40-55 years in good health and CMV-seronegative. The conserved cysteine and the conserved F or W are not part of the CDR3 here. Each record gives: CDR3 protein, V gene, J gene.

CDR3aa: ASSLDRLTYEQY
v_gene: TRBV4-1
j_gene: TRBJ2-7

CDR3aa: ASSLEVGVSGANVLT
v_gene: TRBV7-6
j_gene: TRBJ2-6

CDR3aa: ASLSSGGAGELF
v_gene: TRBV28
j_gene: TRBJ2-2

CDR3aa: ASSFQDRGLNQPQH
v_gene: TRBV28
j_gene: TRBJ1-5

CDR3aa: ASSVGGTGLGYGYT
v_gene: TRBV9
j_gene: TRBJ1-2

CDR3aa: ASSLGLAGVTGELF
v_gene: TRBV4-3
j_gene: TRBJ2-2

CDR3aa: ASSLVRGNSEQF
v_gene: TRBV11-2
j_gene: TRBJ2-1

CDR3aa: ASSLDSTGYGSPLH
v_gene: TRBV11-2
j_gene: TRBJ1-6

CDR3aa: ASSTTSGEWNTQY
v_gene: TRBV19
j_gene: TRBJ2-3

CDR3aa: ASLGRSDGYT
v_gene: TRBV30
j_gene: TRBJ1-2

CDR3aa: ASSAGLGDYNEQF
v_gene: TRBV9
j_gene: TRBJ2-1

CDR3aa: ASSWGSYNEQF
v_gene: TRBV28
j_gene: TRBJ2-1

CDR3aa: ACGQITDTQY
v_gene: TRBV30
j_gene: TRBJ2-3

CDR3aa: ASSARDRVFEQY
v_gene: TRBV9
j_gene: TRBJ2-7

CDR3aa: ASSPGVGGARETQY
v_gene: TRBV4-1
j_gene: TRBJ2-5

CDR3aa: ASSLVVSGGQEQY
v_gene: TRBV7-2
j_gene: TRBJ2-7

CDR3aa: ASSPSHEQF
v_gene: TRBV7-9
j_gene: TRBJ2-1

CDR3aa: ASSIAGGETQY
v_gene: TRBV19
j_gene: TRBJ2-5

CDR3aa: ASSLESGYEQY
v_gene: TRBV7-9
j_gene: TRBJ2-7

CDR3aa: ASSASQGANTEAF
v_gene: TRBV9
j_gene: TRBJ1-1

CDR3aa: ATSRDRGLNQPQH
v_gene: TRBV15
j_gene: TRBJ1-5

CDR3aa: ASSSHISSGGMLIGPWEQY
v_gene: TRBV12-1
j_gene: TRBJ2-7

CDR3aa: ASSSGTDSGNTIY
v_gene: TRBV11-2
j_gene: TRBJ1-3

CDR3aa: ASSLGLAVTKNIQY
v_gene: TRBV7-2
j_gene: TRBJ2-4

CDR3aa: SVTTGGTEAF
v_gene: TRBV29-1
j_gene: TRBJ1-1

CDR3aa: ASSYSPGRGDYGYT
v_gene: TRBV6-5
j_gene: TRBJ1-2

CDR3aa: ASSVGDRNYGYT
v_gene: TRBV9
j_gene: TRBJ1-2

CDR3aa: ASSHRGTYNSPLH
v_gene: TRBV11-2
j_gene: TRBJ1-6

CDR3aa: ASSLSAGAQETQY
v_gene: TRBV7-2
j_gene: TRBJ2-5

CDR3aa: ASSFRGGYTDTQY
v_gene: TRBV5-6
j_gene: TRBJ2-3

CDR3aa: AWSRFSGNTIY
v_gene: TRBV30
j_gene: TRBJ1-3

CDR3aa: ASRDLEGLAGGEHTQY
v_gene: TRBV28
j_gene: TRBJ2-3

CDR3aa: ASRGDRAFYEQY
v_gene: TRBV6-5
j_gene: TRBJ2-7

CDR3aa: ASSPGQGQPQH
v_gene: TRBV2
j_gene: TRBJ1-5

CDR3aa: ASSLRDYNTEAF
v_gene: TRBV6-1
j_gene: TRBJ1-1

CDR3aa: ASSSRSSNQPQH
v_gene: TRBV6-5
j_gene: TRBJ1-5

CDR3aa: ASGPTGGYGYT
v_gene: TRBV9
j_gene: TRBJ1-2

CDR3aa: ASSVEGSGGVYEQY
v_gene: TRBV9
j_gene: TRBJ2-7

CDR3aa: ASSQVHSNNQPQH
v_gene: TRBV4-1
j_gene: TRBJ1-5

CDR3aa: ASSFYGTGGGTDTQY
v_gene: TRBV7-9
j_gene: TRBJ2-3

CDR3aa: ASSYSSGLSYEQY
v_gene: TRBV6-5
j_gene: TRBJ2-7

CDR3aa: AWSVLRRNYEQY
v_gene: TRBV30
j_gene: TRBJ2-7

CDR3aa: ASSRNGLAQETQY
v_gene: TRBV6-5
j_gene: TRBJ2-5

CDR3aa: ASSFSGGAALDTQY
v_gene: TRBV7-2
j_gene: TRBJ2-3

CDR3aa: ATSGLMGRPNYGYT
v_gene: TRBV15
j_gene: TRBJ1-2

CDR3aa: ASSLRTGLQPQH
v_gene: TRBV28
j_gene: TRBJ1-5

CDR3aa: ASSIRGTADTQY
v_gene: TRBV19
j_gene: TRBJ2-3